The TCR beta chain described here comes from a study of OX40 agonist ivuxolimab in advanced cancers. Study overall: Patients were given ivuxolimab, an antibody that agonizes OX40 (CD134). The study, taken as a whole, reports: CD4+ and CD8+ blood T cells expanded clonally by week 6 at 0.1 to 3.0 mg/kg. In the 0.1-3.0 mg/kg groups, partial responders showed among the lowest expansion.

Libraries were prepared by immunoSEQ multiplex PCR; TCRdb keeps only in-frame clonotypes and omits some of them. The table lists about 45,000 clones, approximately 82% of them singletons. The table lists this clone with a count of one. Its antigen remains unidentified. There are 14 residues in the CDR3. J lost 4 bases, V lost 5 bases, and 6 bases had no gene match. Per the germline V gene, CDR1 is SGHAT and CDR2 is FQNNGV. The source is an adult with an advanced solid tumor such as melanoma, head and neck, liver or kidney cancer. The genes are TRBV11-2 and TRBJ1-1, with TRBD1 identical over 8 bases. Specimen: CD4+ or CD8+ T cells sorted from blood, collected in a trial of the OX40 agonist ivuxolimab. The CDR3 DNA is TGTGCCAGCAGCCACCGCGGACAGGGCACTGAAGCTTTCTTT. Translating gives CASSHRGQGTEAFF.